The entry that follows covers one TCR beta chain sequence. Its specificity is unknown. The sample originates from a study of shared clonotypes between healthy human individuals. Looking at the study overall: Donors, aged 18 to 49, were a couple of women and a few men. Findings and caveats of the study: Non-shared clonotypes displayed generation probabilities falling below those of clonotypes present in all four donors.

Cells designated naive CD8 were CD45RO-negative and were positively selected for CCR7, with terminally differentiated effector memory CD45RA+ cells excluded. There were no recent acute infections or vaccinations among the donors, who were healthy HIV-negative adults. The J segment lost 7 bases and the V segment lost 10 bases, leaving 1 base of the junction unmatched. The CDR3 totals 10 residues. The germline gives CDR1 SNHLY, CDR2 FYNNEI. Splitting of each subset's genomic DNA was done evenly across several immunoSEQ plates. The data were produced by immunoSEQ multiplex PCR, yet TCRdb's version contains in-frame clones alone and is incomplete. The sample includes hundreds of thousands of clones, about 96% of them seen just once.

The sequenced sample was naive CD8+ T cells sorted from blood. The clonotype originates from a woman aged 25-40 years in good health. The chain is built from TRBV2 and TRBJ2-7, with 10 bases aligning to TRBD2. CDR3 DNA sequence: TGTGCCACACTAGCGGGGGAGCAGTACTTC. Translation gives CATLAGEQYF.